This passage covers 16 T cell receptor beta chains from one sample sequenced in a study of cytomegalovirus exposure and HLA in healthy donors. With 60 Vbeta and 13 Jbeta primers, the PCR was carried out. TCRdb keeps only in-frame clones here, not all; method: immunoSEQ multiplex PCR. The sample lists over 75,000 clones; around four fifths were seen once. Specimen: PBMCs. The source is a woman aged 18-30 years in good health and CMV-seropositive.

For the CDR3, the DNA is TGCGCCAGCAGCTTGACCCCGGGACAGGGCAAGTACGAGCAGTACTTC. This gives the protein CASSLTPGQGKYEQYF. This sequence joins TRBV5-1 and TRBJ2-7, with 9 bases matching TRBD1. Germline lookup yields CDR1 SGHRS and CDR2 YFSETQ. J was trimmed by 4 bases and V by 1 base; bases with no gene match: 9. The CDR3 is made up of 16 amino acids.

The genes are TRBV6-1 and TRBJ2-2, with D unclear. The CDR3 spans 14 residues. The V and J ends lost 6 bases and 6 bases respectively, with 14 bases between them. Germline-derived CDR1 and CDR2 are MNHNS and SASEGT. CDR3 sequence: CASRGLKVAGELFF. DNA of the CDR3: TGTGCCAGCAGGGGCCTGAAAGTGGCCGGGGAGCTGTTTTTT.

Here the CDR3 reads CASRKGQGPYEQYF. CDR3 nucleotide sequence: TGTGCCAGCAGAAAAGGACAGGGACCCTACGAGCAGTACTTC. V gene TRBV6-5 combines with J gene TRBJ2-7; 8 nucleotides match TRBD1. Trimming at V came to 6 bases and at J to 2 bases, leaving 6 bases not matched to a gene. This CDR3 is 14 amino acids long. Germline values: CDR1 MNHEY, CDR2 SVGAGI.

The chain carries TRBV5-1 and TRBJ1-2, with 11 bases matching TRBD1. This CDR3 has 15 residues. Germline trimming cut 4 bases from V and 8 bases from J; bases unmatched to any gene: 10. Looked up from germline, CDR1 is SGHRS and CDR2 is YFSETQ. The CDR3 here is CASSQPGQGAWGYTF. CDR3 in DNA: TGCGCCAGCAGCCAACCAGGACAGGGGGCCTGGGGCTACACCTTC. The whole variable domain, filled in from reference TRBV5-1 and TRBJ1-2, reads KAGVTQTPRYLIKTRGQQVTLSCSPISGHRSVSWYQQTPGQGLQFLFEYFSETQRNKGNFPGRFSGRQFSNSRSEMNVSTLELGDSALYLCASSQPGQGAWGYTFGSGTRLTVV.

The chain recombines TRBV29-1 with TRBJ2-7; D perhaps matches TRBD2 (6 bases). The germline CDR1 and CDR2 sequences are SQVTM and ANQGSEA. Trimming shortened V by 7 bases and J by 3 bases, and 16 bases separated the two germline ends. The CDR3 covers 13 residues. In DNA, the CDR3 is TGCAGCGCCCGAGAGTCCGGGGGCTACGAGCAGTACTTC. Its translation: CSARESGGYEQYF.

The V gene is TRBV18, the J gene TRBJ1-2, with 10 positions matching TRBD1. CDR1 and CDR2 from the germline V gene are KGHSH and LQKENI. V shed 3 bases and J 4 bases; nucleotides not matched to a gene: 5. The CDR3 has 15 residues. This CDR3 reads CASSPPGQGFYGYTF. The CDR3 DNA is TGTGCCAGCTCACCTCCGGGACAGGGGTTCTATGGCTACACCTTC.

V and J are TRBV5-6 and TRBJ2-7; D might be TRBD2 (5 bases). The CDR3 loop spans 16 amino acids. CDR1 and CDR2 (germline): SGHDT, YYEEEE. Trimming stripped 0 bases from V and 1 base from J, with 14 bases between. CDR3 nucleotide sequence: TGTGCCAGCAGCTTGGTCGGACTCTCTAATTCCTACGAGCAGTACTTC. It encodes CASSLVGLSNSYEQYF.

This chain joins TRBV29-1 and TRBJ1-1; D ambiguous. V lost 4 bases to trimming and J lost 1 base, with 7 bases between them. CDR1 and CDR2 from the germline V gene are SQVTM and ANQGSEA. The CDR3 totals 12 residues. The CDR3 coding sequence is TGCAGCGTTGTGGCTGGGAACACTGAAGCTTTCTTT. Its translation is CSVVAGNTEAFF. Full variable domain (outside the CDR3, taken from reference TRBV29-1 and TRBJ1-1): SAVISQKPSRDICQRGTSLTIQCQVDSQVTMMFWYRQQPGQSLTLIATANQGSEATYESGFVIDKFPISRPNLTFSTLTVSNMSPEDSSIYLCSVVAGNTEAFFGQGTRLTVV.

V gene TRBV29-1 combines with J gene TRBJ2-1; weak D call: TRBD2 (5 bases). The V end was cut by 7 bases, the J end by 11 bases, with 15 bases between. This CDR3 is 11 amino acids long. Germline V gene lookup returns CDR1 SQVTM and CDR2 ANQGSEA. The CDR3 coding sequence is TGCAGCGCCCGGGGTGCCGGCAAGCAGTTCTTC. This encodes CSARGAGKQFF.

The chain carries TRBV23-1 and TRBJ1-4, with D possibly TRBD1 on 6 matching bases. TRBV23-1 carries the ORF label, with uncertain function. Trimming shortened V by 4 bases and J by 3 bases, and 9 bases separated the two germline ends. The CDR3 sequence is 14 residues long. The CDR3 sequence is CASSPQGPNEKLFF. CDR3 sequence (DNA): TGCGCCAGCAGTCCACAGGGTCCTAATGAAAAACTGTTTTTT.

CDR3 sequence (DNA): TGCGCCAGCAGCTTCCCCTTGGGTGTCGTGAGGCGGGAGGGGGAGACAGATACGCAGTATTTT. The encoded protein is CASSFPLGVVRREGETDTQYF. The chain combines TRBV5-1 with TRBJ2-3, with TRBD2 matching 9 bases. The length of the CDR3 is 21 residues. J lost 3 bases, V lost 2 bases, and 22 bases had no gene match. The germline CDR1 and CDR2 sequences are SGHRS and YFSETQ.

The chain carries TRBV5-1 and TRBJ2-1, with 10 bases identical to TRBD2. Trimming cost V 4 bases and J 7 bases; bases outside gene matches: 8. The CDR3 contains 15 residues. Germline V gene sequence: CDR1 SGHRS, CDR2 YFSETQ. For the CDR3, the DNA is TGCGCCAGCAGCGAGACGGCTAGCGGGAGAAATGAGCAGTTCTTC. This gives the protein CASSETASGRNEQFF.

The chain combines TRBV2 with TRBJ2-7; a possible D gene is TRBD2 (5 bases). This CDR3 comprises 12 residues. V lost 7 bases, J lost 0 bases, and 7 bases lay in between. Germline lookup yields CDR1 SNHLY and CDR2 FYNNEI. The CDR3 sequence: CASTGNSYEQYF. DNA for the CDR3: TGTGCCAGCACGGGGAACTCCTACGAGCAGTACTTC.

Here the CDR3 reads CASSPGLLGGNQPQHF. Written as DNA, the CDR3 is TGTGCCAGCAGCCCGGGACTCTTGGGGGGCAATCAGCCCCAGCATTTT. The chain has TRBV4-2 and TRBJ1-5; D might be TRBD1 (5 bases). Germline V gene data show CDR1 as LGHNA and CDR2 as YNFKEQ. V lost 4 bases, J lost 2 bases, and 15 bases lay in between. This CDR3 has 16 residues.

The J gene is TRBJ1-5, the V gene TRBV6-1, with a weak D call TRBD1 (6 bases). CDR3 length equals 15 residues. Trimming stripped 7 bases from V and 6 bases from J, with 19 bases between. In germline, CDR1 is MNHNS, CDR2 SASEGT. As DNA, the CDR3 is TGTGCCAGCACGCGGGGGGCCCAGTTGGGTCAGCCCCAGCATTTT. Protein product: CASTRGAQLGQPQHF.

The chain joins TRBV5-4 to TRBJ1-1, with a weak D call TRBD1 (6 bases). Germline loops: CDR1 SGHNT, CDR2 YYREEE (reference sequence). V shed 4 bases and J shed 0 bases, with 13 bases lying between them. This CDR3 is built from 15 residues. The CDR3 loop reads CASSDGDTLNTEAFF. The CDR3 nucleotides read TGTGCCAGCAGCGACGGGGACACCTTGAACACTGAAGCTTTCTTT. Full variable domain (missing parts from reference TRBV5-4 and TRBJ1-1): ETGVTQSPTHLIKTRGQQVTLRCSSQSGHNTVSWYQQALGQGPQFIFQYYREEENGRGNFPPRFSGLQFPNYSSELNVNALELDDSALYLCASSDGDTLNTEAFFGQGTRLTVV.